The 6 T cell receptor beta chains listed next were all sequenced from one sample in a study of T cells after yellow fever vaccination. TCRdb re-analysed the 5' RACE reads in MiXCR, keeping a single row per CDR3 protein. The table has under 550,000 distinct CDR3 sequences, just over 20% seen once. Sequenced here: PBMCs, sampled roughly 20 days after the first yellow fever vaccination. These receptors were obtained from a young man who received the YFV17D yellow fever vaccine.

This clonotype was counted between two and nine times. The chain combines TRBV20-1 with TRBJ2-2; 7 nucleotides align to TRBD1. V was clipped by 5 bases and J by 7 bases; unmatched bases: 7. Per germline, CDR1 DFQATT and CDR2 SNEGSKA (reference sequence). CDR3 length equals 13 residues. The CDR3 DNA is TGCAGTGCTCCGACAGGGTTTGGCGGGGAGCTGTTTTTT. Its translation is CSAPTGFGGELFF.

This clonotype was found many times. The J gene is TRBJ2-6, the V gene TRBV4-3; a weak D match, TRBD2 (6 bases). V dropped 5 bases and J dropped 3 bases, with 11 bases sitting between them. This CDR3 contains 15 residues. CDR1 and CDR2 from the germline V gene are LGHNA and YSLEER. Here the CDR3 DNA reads TGCGCCAGCAGCTCGGGGAGGAGTGGGGCCAACGTCCTGACTTTC. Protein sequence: CASSSGRSGANVLTF.

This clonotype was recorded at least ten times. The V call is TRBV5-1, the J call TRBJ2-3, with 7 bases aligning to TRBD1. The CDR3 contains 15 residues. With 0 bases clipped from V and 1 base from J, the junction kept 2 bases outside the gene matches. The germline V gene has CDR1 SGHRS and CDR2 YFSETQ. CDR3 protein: CASSLGDRGTDTQYF. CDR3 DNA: TGCGCCAGCAGCTTGGGAGACAGGGGCACAGATACGCAGTATTTT.

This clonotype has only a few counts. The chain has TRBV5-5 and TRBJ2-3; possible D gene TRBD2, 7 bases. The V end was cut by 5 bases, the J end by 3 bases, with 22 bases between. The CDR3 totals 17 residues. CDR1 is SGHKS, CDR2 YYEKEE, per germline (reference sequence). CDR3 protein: CASSRLVGGGGTDTQYF. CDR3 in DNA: TGTGCCAGCAGTCGGCTTGTTGGCGGGGGCGGAACAGATACGCAGTATTTT.

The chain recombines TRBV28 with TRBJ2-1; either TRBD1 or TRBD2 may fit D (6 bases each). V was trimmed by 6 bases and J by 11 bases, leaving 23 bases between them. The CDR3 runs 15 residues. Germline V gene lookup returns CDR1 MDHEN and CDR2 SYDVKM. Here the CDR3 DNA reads TGTGCCAGCAGCCCCTCCGGGGGCACCCGGGGGAAGCAGTTCTTC. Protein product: CASSPSGGTRGKQFF.

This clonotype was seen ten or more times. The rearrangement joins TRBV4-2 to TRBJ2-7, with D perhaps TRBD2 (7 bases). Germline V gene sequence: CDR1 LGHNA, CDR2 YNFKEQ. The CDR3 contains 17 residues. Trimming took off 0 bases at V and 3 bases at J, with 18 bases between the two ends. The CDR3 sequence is CASSQDFFAGAVYEQYF. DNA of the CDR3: TGTGCCAGCAGCCAAGATTTTTTTGCGGGGGCCGTCTACGAGCAGTACTTC.